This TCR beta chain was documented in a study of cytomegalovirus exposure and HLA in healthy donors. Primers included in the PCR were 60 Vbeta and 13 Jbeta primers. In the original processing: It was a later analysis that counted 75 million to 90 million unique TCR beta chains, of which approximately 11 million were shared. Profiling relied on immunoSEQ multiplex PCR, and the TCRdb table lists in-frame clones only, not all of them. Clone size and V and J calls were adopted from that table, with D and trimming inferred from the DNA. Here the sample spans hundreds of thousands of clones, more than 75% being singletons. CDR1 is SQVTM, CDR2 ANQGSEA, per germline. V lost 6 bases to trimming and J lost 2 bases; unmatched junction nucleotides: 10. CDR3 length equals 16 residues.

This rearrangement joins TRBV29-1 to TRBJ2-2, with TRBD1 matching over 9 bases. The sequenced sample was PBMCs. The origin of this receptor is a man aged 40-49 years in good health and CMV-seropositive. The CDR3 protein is CSVRERDRENTGELFF. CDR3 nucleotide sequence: TGCAGCGTCCGGGAACGGGACAGGGAAAACACCGGGGAGCTGTTTTTT.